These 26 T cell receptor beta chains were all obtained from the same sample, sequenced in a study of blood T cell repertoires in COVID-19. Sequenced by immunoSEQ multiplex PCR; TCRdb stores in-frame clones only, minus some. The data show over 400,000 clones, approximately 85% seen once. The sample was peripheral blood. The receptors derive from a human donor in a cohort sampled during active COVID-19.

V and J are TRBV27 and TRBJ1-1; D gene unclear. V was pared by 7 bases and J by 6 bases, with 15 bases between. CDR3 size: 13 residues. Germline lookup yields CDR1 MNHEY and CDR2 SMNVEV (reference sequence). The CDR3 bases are TGTGCCAGCACCCCGACAAACTGGGCTGAAGCTTTCTTT. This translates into CASTPTNWAEAFF.

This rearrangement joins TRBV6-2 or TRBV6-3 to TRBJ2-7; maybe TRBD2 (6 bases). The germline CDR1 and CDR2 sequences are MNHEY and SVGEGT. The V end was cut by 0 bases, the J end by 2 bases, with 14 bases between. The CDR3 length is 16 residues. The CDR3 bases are TGTGCCAGCAGTTACTCGAATCGGGGGTTACCCTACGAGCAGTACTTC. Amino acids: CASSYSNRGLPYEQYF.

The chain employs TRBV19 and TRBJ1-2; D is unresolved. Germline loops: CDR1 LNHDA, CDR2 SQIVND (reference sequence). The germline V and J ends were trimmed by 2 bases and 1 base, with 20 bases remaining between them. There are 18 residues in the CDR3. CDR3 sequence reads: CASSIPSLRQEHNYGYTF. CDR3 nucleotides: TGTGCCAGTAGTATACCCTCCCTCCGGCAGGAACATAACTATGGCTACACCTTC.

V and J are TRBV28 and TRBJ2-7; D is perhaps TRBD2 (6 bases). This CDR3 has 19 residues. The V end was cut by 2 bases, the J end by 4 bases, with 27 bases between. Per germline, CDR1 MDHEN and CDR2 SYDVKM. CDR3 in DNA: TGTGCCAGCAGTTTAAGGCCAGCACCGGGACTCCAGTATCCTTACGAGCAGTACTTC. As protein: CASSLRPAPGLQYPYEQYF.

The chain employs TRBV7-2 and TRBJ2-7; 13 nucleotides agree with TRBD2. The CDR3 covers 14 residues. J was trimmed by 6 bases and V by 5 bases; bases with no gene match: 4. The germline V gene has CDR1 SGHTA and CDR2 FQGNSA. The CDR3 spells CASSPGLAGAEQYF. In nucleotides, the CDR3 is TGTGCCAGCAGCCCTGGACTAGCGGGAGCCGAGCAGTACTTC.

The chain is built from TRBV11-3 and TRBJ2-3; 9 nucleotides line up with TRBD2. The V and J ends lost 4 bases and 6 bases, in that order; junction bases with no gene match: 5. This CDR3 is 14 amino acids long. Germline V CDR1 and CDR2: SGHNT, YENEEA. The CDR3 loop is CASSSAGGFDTQYF. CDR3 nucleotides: TGTGCCAGCAGCTCGGCGGGAGGGTTCGATACGCAGTATTTT.

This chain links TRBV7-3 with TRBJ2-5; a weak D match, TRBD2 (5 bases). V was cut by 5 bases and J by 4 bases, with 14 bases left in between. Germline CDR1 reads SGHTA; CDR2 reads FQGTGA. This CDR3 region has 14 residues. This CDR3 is CASSTSGGLETQYF. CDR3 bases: TGTGCCAGCAGCACCTCAGGCGGGCTAGAGACCCAGTACTTC.

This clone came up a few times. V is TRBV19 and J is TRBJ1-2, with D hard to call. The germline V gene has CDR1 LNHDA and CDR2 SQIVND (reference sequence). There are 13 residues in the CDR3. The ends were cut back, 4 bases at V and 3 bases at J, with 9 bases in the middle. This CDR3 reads CASSKWGDYGYTF. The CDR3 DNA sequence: TGTGCCAGTAGTAAATGGGGAGACTATGGCTACACCTTC.

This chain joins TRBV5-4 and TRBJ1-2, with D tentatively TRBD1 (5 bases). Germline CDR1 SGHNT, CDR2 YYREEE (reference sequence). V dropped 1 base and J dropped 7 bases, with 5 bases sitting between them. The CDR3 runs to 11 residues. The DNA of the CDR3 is TGTGCCAGCAGCTTGAGGGGTGGCTACACCTTC. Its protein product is CASSLRGGYTF.

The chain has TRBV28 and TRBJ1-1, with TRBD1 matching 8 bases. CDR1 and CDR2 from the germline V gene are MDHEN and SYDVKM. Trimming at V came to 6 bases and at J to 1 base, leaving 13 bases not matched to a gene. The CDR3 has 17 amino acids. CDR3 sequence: CASSPSGRGQGNTEAFF. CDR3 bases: TGTGCCAGCAGCCCCTCGGGCAGGGGGCAAGGGAACACTGAAGCTTTCTTT.

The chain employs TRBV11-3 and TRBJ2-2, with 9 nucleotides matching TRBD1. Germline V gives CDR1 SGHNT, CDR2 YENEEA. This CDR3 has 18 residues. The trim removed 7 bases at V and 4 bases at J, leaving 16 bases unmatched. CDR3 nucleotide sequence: TGTGCCAGCACCCCTAGATCGGGGGGACAGGGACGCACCGGGGAGCTGTTTTTT. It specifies CASTPRSGGQGRTGELFF.

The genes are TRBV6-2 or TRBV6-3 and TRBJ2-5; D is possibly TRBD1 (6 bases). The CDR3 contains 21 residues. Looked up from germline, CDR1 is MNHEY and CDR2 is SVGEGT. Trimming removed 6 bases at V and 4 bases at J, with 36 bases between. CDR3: CASSLDQNIGGYDGNGETQYF. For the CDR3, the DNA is TGTGCCAGCAGCCTAGACCAAAACATAGGGGGTTACGACGGAAACGGAGAGACCCAGTACTTC.

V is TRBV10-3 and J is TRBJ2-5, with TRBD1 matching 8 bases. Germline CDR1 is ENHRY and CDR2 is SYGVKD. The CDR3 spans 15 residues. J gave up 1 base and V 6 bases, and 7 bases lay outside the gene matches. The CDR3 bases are TGTGCCATCAGCTGGACTGACAGGGGCCAAGAGACCCAGTACTTC. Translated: CAISWTDRGQETQYF.

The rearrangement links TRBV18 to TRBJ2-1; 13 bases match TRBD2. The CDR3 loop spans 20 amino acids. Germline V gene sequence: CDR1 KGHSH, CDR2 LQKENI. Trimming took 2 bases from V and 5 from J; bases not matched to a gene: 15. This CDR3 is CASSPFRTSGSGGSNNEQFF. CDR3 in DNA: TGTGCCAGCTCACCATTTCGGACTAGCGGGAGTGGTGGGTCGAACAATGAGCAGTTCTTC. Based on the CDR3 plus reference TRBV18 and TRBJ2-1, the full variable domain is NAGVMQNPRHLVRRRGQEARLRCSPMKGHSHVYWYRQLPEEGLKFMVYLQKENIIDESGMPKERFSAEFPKEGPSILRIQQVVRGDSAAYFCASSPFRTSGSGGSNNEQFFGPGTRLTVL.

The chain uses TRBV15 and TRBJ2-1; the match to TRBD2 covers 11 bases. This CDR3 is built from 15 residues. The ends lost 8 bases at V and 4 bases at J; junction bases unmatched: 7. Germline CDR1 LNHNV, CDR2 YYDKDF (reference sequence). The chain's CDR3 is CATGEGLAEYNEQFF. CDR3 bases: TGTGCCACCGGGGAGGGACTAGCGGAATACAATGAGCAGTTCTTC.

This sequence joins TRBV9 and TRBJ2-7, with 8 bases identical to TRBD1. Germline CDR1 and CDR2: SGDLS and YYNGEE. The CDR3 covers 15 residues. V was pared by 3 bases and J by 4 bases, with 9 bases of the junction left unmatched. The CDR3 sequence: CASSASGQGPYEQYF. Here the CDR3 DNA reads TGTGCCAGCAGCGCTTCCGGACAGGGCCCTTACGAGCAGTACTTC. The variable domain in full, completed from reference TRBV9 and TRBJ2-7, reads DSGVTQTPKHLITATGQRVTLRCSPRSGDLSVYWYQQSLDQGLQFLIQYYNGEERAKGNILERFSAQQFPDLHSELNLSSLELGDSALYFCASSASGQGPYEQYFGPGTRLTVT.

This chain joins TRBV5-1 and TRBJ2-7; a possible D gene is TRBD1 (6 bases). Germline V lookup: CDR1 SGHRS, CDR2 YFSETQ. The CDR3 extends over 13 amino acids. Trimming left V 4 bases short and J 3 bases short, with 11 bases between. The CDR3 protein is CASSQGHSYEQYF. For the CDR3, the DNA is TGCGCCAGCAGCCAGGGACATAGCTACGAGCAGTACTTC.

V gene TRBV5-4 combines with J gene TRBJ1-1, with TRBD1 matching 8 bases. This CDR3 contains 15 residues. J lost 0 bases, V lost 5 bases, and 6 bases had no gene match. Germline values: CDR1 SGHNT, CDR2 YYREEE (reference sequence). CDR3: CASSRTDRVNTEAFF. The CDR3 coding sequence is TGTGCCAGCAGTAGAACGGACAGGGTGAACACTGAAGCTTTCTTT.

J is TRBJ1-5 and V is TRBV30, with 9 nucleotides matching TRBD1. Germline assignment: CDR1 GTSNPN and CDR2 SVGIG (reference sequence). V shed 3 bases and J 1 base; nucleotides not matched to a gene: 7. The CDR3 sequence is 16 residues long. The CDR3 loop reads CAWSRDRAGSNQPQHF. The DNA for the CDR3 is TGTGCCTGGAGCCGGGACAGGGCGGGCAGCAATCAGCCCCAGCATTTT.

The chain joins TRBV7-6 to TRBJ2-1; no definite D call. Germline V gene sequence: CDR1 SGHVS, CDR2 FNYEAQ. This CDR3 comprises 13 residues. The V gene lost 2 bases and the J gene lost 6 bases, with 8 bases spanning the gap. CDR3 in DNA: TGTGCCAGCAGCTTACGAGATCTCAATGAGCAGTTCTTC. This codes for CASSLRDLNEQFF. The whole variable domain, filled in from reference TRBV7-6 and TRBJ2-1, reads GAGVSQSPRYKVTKRGQDVALRCDPISGHVSLYWYRQALGQGPEFLTYFNYEAQQDKSGLPNDRFSAERPEGSISTLTIQRTEQRDSAMYRCASSLRDLNEQFFGPGTRLTVL.

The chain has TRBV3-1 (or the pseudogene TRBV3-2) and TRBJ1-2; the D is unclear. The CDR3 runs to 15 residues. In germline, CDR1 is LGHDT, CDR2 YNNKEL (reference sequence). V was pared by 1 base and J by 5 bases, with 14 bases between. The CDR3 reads CASSQASGNLYGYTF. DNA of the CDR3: TGTGCCAGCAGCCAAGCCTCAGGCAACCTATATGGCTACACCTTC.

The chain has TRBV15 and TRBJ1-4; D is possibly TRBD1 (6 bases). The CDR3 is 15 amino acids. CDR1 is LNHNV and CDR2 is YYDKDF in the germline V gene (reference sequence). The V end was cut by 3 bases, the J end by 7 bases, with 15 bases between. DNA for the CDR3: TGTGCCACCAGCAGGGGGCCAGGGGTTGGTGAAAAACTGTTTTTT. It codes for CATSRGPGVGEKLFF.

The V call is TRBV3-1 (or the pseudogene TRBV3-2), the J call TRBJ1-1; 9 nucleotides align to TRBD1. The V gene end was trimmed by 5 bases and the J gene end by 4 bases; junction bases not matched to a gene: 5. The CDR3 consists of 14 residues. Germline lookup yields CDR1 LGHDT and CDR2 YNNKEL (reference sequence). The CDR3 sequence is CASSVRQGGTEAFF. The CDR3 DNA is TGTGCCAGCAGCGTTCGACAGGGGGGCACTGAAGCTTTCTTT.

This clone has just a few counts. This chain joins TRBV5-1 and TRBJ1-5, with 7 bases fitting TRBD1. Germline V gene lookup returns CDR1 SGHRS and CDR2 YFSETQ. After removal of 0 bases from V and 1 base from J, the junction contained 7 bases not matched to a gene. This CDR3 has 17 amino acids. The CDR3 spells CASSLGTGPRSNQPQHF. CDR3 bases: TGCGCCAGCAGCTTGGGGACAGGTCCTAGAAGCAATCAGCCCCAGCATTTT.

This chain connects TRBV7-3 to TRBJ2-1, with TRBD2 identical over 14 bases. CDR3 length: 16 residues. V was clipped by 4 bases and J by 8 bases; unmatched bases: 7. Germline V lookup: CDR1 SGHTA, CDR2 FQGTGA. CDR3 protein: CASSSRTSGRHHEQFF. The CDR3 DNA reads TGTGCCAGCAGCTCCCGGACTAGCGGGAGGCATCATGAGCAGTTCTTC.

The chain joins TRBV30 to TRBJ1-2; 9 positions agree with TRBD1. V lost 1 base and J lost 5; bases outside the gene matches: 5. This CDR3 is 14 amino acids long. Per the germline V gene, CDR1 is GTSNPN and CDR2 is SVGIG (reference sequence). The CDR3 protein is CAWSGTGDGYGYTF. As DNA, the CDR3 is TGTGCCTGGAGTGGGACAGGGGACGGGTATGGCTACACCTTC.